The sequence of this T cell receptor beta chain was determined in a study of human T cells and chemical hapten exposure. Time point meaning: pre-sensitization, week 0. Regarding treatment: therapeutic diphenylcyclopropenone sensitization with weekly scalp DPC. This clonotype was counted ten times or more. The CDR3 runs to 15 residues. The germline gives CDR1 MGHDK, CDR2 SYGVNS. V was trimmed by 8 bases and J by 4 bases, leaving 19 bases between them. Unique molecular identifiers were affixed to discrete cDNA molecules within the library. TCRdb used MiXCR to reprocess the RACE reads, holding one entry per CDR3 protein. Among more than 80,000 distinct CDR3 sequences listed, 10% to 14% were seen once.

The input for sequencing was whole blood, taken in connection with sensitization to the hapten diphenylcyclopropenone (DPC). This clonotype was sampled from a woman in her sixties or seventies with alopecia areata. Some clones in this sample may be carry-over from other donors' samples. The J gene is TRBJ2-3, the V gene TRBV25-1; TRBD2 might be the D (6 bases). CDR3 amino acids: CASQPFTGGADTQYF. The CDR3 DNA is TGTGCCAGCCAGCCGTTCACCGGGGGAGCAGATACGCAGTATTTT. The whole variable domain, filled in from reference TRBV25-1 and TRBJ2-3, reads EADIYQTPRYLVIGTGKKITLECSQTMGHDKMYWYQQDPGMELHLIHYSYGVNSTEKGDLSSESTVSRIRTEHFPLTLESARPSHTSQYLCASQPFTGGADTQYFGPGTRLTVL.